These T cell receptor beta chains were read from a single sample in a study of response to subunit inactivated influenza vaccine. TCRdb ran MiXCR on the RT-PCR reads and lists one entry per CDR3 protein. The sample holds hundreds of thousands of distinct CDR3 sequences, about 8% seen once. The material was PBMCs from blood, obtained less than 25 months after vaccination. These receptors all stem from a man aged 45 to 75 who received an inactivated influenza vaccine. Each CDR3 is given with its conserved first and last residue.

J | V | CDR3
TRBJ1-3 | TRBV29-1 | CSVSASGNTIYF
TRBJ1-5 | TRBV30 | CAWGTGAKPQHF
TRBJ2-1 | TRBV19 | CASRKLGRDYNEQFF
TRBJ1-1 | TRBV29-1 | CSVANRANTEAFF
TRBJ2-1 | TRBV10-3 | CAITGANEQFF
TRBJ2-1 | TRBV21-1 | CASSKTLAGVGGRNEQFF
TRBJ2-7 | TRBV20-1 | CSALIYGTSGIYEQYF
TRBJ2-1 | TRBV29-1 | CSVESRSGQLYNEQFF
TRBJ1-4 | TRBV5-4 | CASSREIQQTNEKLFF
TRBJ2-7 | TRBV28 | CASSLWGARPYEQYF
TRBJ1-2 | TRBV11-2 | CASSHTTNYGYTF
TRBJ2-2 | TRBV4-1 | CASSGEQGKGYTGELFF